Following are 22 T cell receptor beta chains from one sample sequenced in a study of radiation and T cells in renal cell carcinoma (TCRdb year 2020). To prepare the library, the immunoSEQ multiplex PCR assay was applied. Imported from immuneACCESS, the table was reduced by TCRdb to in-frame sequences with V and J called. These copies leave out some clones; in studies compared against another copy, an unresolved V gene accounts for under half, and the cause of the remainder is not known. This sample comprises roughly 140,000 clones, about 91% of them detected only once. In total, the top ten clones hold under 15% of the sample. The sample's time point label, in plain terms: blood 2 weeks post-SBRT. The treatment or condition label, as the study defines it: 15 Gy SBRT to primary tumor, nephrectomy 4 weeks later. The sample was blood, taken from a patient whose treatment included radiotherapy and nephrectomy. The receptors come from a woman between 45 and 60 years old with renal cell carcinoma.

The chain uses TRBV5-1 and TRBJ2-2; 12 positions agree with TRBD1. With V trimmed by 2 bases and J by 3 bases, 5 bases remained unmatched. This CDR3 contains 17 residues. Per the germline V gene, CDR1 is SGHRS and CDR2 is YFSETQ. CDR3 in amino acids: CASSLPGTGGYTGELFF. The CDR3 DNA sequence: TGCGCCAGCAGCTTACCCGGGACAGGGGGCTACACCGGGGAGCTGTTTTTT.

This clone was found a few times. This chain links TRBV19 with TRBJ2-7; 7 bases align to TRBD2. CDR1 is LNHDA, CDR2 SQIVND, per germline (reference sequence). V trimming: 6 bases; J trimming: 2 bases; junction bases outside the gene matches: 7. CDR3 size: 14 residues. CDR3 amino acids: CASSTAGVPYEQYF. CDR3 sequence (DNA): TGTGCCAGTAGCACCGCGGGGGTCCCCTACGAGCAGTACTTC.

The rearrangement links TRBV9 to TRBJ2-3, with D unclear. The CDR3 spans 14 residues. Germline V gene lookup returns CDR1 SGDLS and CDR2 YYNGEE. Trimming cost V 4 bases and J 5 bases, with 14 bases left between them. DNA of the CDR3: TGTGCCAGCAGCAGTCTACATCCCGGAGATACGCAGTATTTT. Protein sequence: CASSSLHPGDTQYF.

This chain uses TRBV30 with TRBJ2-7; D ambiguous. Looked up from germline, CDR1 is GTSNPN and CDR2 is SVGIG (reference sequence). The CDR3 is 11 residues long. The V gene lost 2 bases and the J gene lost 3 bases, with 5 bases spanning the gap. The CDR3 protein is CAWSLSYEQYF. In nucleotides, the CDR3 is TGTGCCTGGAGTTTAAGCTACGAGCAGTACTTC.

V usage is TRBV4-1 and J usage is TRBJ2-7; D might be TRBD1 (6 bases). Looked up from germline, CDR1 is MGHRA and CDR2 is YSYEKL. Trimming removed 1 base at V and 6 bases at J, with 13 bases between. The CDR3 totals 14 residues. In nucleotides, the CDR3 is TGCGCCAGCAGCCAAGGCGGACAGCCTACCGAGCAGTACTTC. This sequence encodes CASSQGGQPTEQYF.

The rearrangement links TRBV18 to TRBJ1-1, with a possible D match to TRBD1 (5 bases). The CDR3 has 16 residues. Trimming pared 5 bases from V and 1 base from J, leaving 17 bases between. CDR1 and CDR2 (germline): KGHSH, LQKENI. This CDR3 is CASSMAAGPPNTEAFF. The CDR3 bases are TGTGCCAGCTCAATGGCAGCGGGGCCCCCGAACACTGAAGCTTTCTTT.

V gene TRBV15 combines with J gene TRBJ2-7; 8 bases map to TRBD2. This CDR3 region has 16 residues. From germline, CDR1 is LNHNV and CDR2 YYDKDF (reference sequence). Trimming at V came to 1 base and at J to 1 base, leaving 6 bases not matched to a gene. DNA of the CDR3: TGTGCCACCAGCAGAGTGTTGACGGGGGGGTCCTACGAGCAGTACTTC. Encoded protein: CATSRVLTGGSYEQYF.

This CDR3 is CASSIPSGGATDTQYF. DNA of the CDR3: TGTGCCAGTAGTATCCCTAGCGGGGGGGCCACAGATACGCAGTATTTT. The chain joins TRBV19 to TRBJ2-3, with 12 bases lining up with TRBD2. The CDR3 is made up of 16 amino acids. Germline CDR1 is LNHDA and CDR2 is SQIVND (reference sequence). The V and J ends lost 3 bases and 2 bases, in that order; junction bases with no gene match: 3.

V usage is TRBV6-4 and J usage is TRBJ1-6; D remains ambiguous. Trimming removed 5 bases from V and 0 bases from J, with 8 bases in between. The CDR3 extends over 15 amino acids. The germline gives CDR1 MRHNA, CDR2 SNTAGT. DNA of the CDR3: TGTGCCAGCAGTCCGATGAGCTCCTATAATTCACCCCTCCACTTT. Residues: CASSPMSSYNSPLHF.

The chain links TRBV19 to TRBJ2-2; 7 nucleotides line up with TRBD2. This CDR3 region has 17 residues. Trimming at V came to 2 bases and at J to 1 base, leaving 7 bases not matched to a gene. Germline loops: CDR1 LNHDA, CDR2 SQIVND (reference sequence). The CDR3 region has the DNA TGTGCCAGTAGTATATCGGTTGCGGGAGTGAACACCGGGGAGCTGTTTTTT. It specifies CASSISVAGVNTGELFF.

This rearrangement joins TRBV19 to TRBJ1-5, with 7 bases that match TRBD1. CDR3 size: 15 residues. The germline CDR1 and CDR2 sequences are LNHDA and SQIVND (reference sequence). The ends lost 4 bases at V and 7 bases at J; junction bases unmatched: 10. The DNA of the CDR3 is TGTGCCAGTAGTAGAGAGGGACAGCTACGGCAGCCCCAGCATTTT. Translating gives CASSREGQLRQPQHF.

This clone appeared a few times. V usage is TRBV5-4 and J usage is TRBJ1-1; D unresolved. Trimming took off 2 bases at V and 7 bases at J, with 12 bases between the two ends. Germline-derived CDR1 and CDR2 are SGHNT and YYREEE (reference sequence). CDR3 length equals 13 residues. The CDR3 region is CASSFKGPFEAFF. The CDR3 bases are TGTGCCAGCAGCTTCAAGGGCCCTTTTGAAGCTTTCTTT.

This clone was detected once. The genes are TRBV19 and TRBJ2-2; possibly TRBD1 for D (6 bases). Germline V gene lookup returns CDR1 LNHDA and CDR2 SQIVND (reference sequence). Trimming took off 6 bases at V and 6 bases at J, with 20 bases between the two ends. CDR3 size: 16 residues. The CDR3, as DNA: TGTGCCAGTAGGACGACTAACAGGGCTCGCGCCGGGGAGCTGTTTTTT. Translated: CASRTTNRARAGELFF.

This sequence joins TRBV7-3 and TRBJ2-5; D is perhaps TRBD1 or TRBD2 (5 bases each). Germline V gene sequence: CDR1 SGHTA, CDR2 FQGTGA. CDR3 length: 13 amino acids. Trimming stripped 3 bases from V and 4 bases from J, with 9 bases between. CDR3 sequence (DNA): TGTGCCAGCAGCTTCGGGGCCGGAGAGACCCAGTACTTC. Residues: CASSFGAGETQYF.

The chain joins TRBV6-5 to TRBJ1-1; D not certain. The CDR3 contains 14 residues. Germline V gene lookup returns CDR1 MNHEY and CDR2 SVGAGI. Deletions cut 1 base from V and 1 base from J, with 7 bases between. The CDR3 DNA is TGTGCCAGCAGTTACTTTGACGAGAACACTGAAGCTTTCTTT. This encodes CASSYFDENTEAFF.

The rearrangement uses TRBV9 and TRBJ2-7; unclear D gene. Trimming left V 0 bases short and J 2 bases short, with 6 bases between. The CDR3 is 13 amino acids. Looked up from germline, CDR1 is SGDLS and CDR2 is YYNGEE. The DNA of the CDR3 is TGTGCCAGCAGCGTAGATGAGACCTACGAGCAGTACTTC. This translates into CASSVDETYEQYF.

This chain links TRBV7-6 with TRBJ2-7; D is possibly TRBD1 (6 bases). V lost 1 base and J 2 bases, leaving 12 bases between the germline ends. The CDR3 has 15 residues. From germline, CDR1 is SGHVS and CDR2 FNYEAQ. CDR3 in DNA: TGTGCCAGCAGCTTAGGCAGGGGAATAACCTACGAGCAGTACTTC. Translating gives CASSLGRGITYEQYF.

This clone came up once. The J gene is TRBJ1-4, the V gene TRBV5-6; 11 positions match TRBD1. Germline V lookup: CDR1 SGHDT, CDR2 YYEEEE. Trimming at V came to 4 bases and at J to 1 base, leaving 0 bases not matched to a gene. This CDR3 is 15 amino acids long. Here the CDR3 DNA reads TGTGCCAGCAGCGGGACAGGGGGAACTAATGAAAAACTGTTTTTT. Its protein is CASSGTGGTNEKLFF.

V is TRBV6-5 and J is TRBJ2-1; D is undetermined. The length of the CDR3 is 13 residues. Germline CDR1 is MNHEY and CDR2 is SVGAGI. Trimming took 0 bases from V and 3 from J, leaving 3 bases between them. CDR3 loop: CASSYSGYNEQFF. For the CDR3, the DNA is TGTGCCAGCAGTTACTCGGGCTACAATGAGCAGTTCTTC.

The chain employs TRBV7-9 and TRBJ1-1, with 8 bases aligning to TRBD1. CDR3 length: 15 amino acids. V dropped 5 bases and J dropped 0; count of bases not matched to a gene: 5. In germline, CDR1 is SEHNR, CDR2 FQNEAQ (reference sequence). CDR3 nucleotides: TGTGCCAGCAGCCCCGGGACAGGTTTGAACACTGAAGCTTTCTTT. Protein: CASSPGTGLNTEAFF.

The chain links TRBV6-1 to TRBJ1-2; 9 bases map to TRBD1. This CDR3 has 15 residues. Trimming cost V 0 bases and J 4 bases; bases outside gene matches: 3. From germline, CDR1 is MNHNS and CDR2 SASEGT. In DNA, the CDR3 is TGTGCCAGCAGTGAAGCGGGACAGGGTGGCTATGGCTACACCTTC. Encoded protein: CASSEAGQGGYGYTF.

The chain joins TRBV5-1 to TRBJ1-1, with 8 bases aligning to TRBD1. CDR1 is SGHRS, CDR2 YFSETQ, per germline. This CDR3 is built from 14 residues. V was clipped by 7 bases and J by 3 bases; unmatched bases: 8. CDR3 protein: CASARQGTDTEAFF. CDR3 nucleotides: TGCGCCAGCGCCAGACAGGGGACGGACACTGAAGCTTTCTTT.